The rows below give T cell receptor beta chains drawn from one sample of a study of technical replicates of blood from four donors. Data came from immunoSEQ multiplex PCR; TCRdb stores just in-frame clones and leaves some out. The repertoire has about 81,000 clones, almost 96% of them found once; the top ten carry 0.3% to 0.4%. Sequencing was performed on T cells isolated from PBMCs. The receptors were gathered from a human donor in good health. The CDR3 runs from the conserved cysteine through the conserved F or W. The size field is filled for only some rows; it gives once, few, many or a size class.

j_call: TRBJ2-2; clone_size: .; v_call: TRBV19; cdr3_aa: CASMTGGHYGSGELFF
j_call: TRBJ2-2; clone_size: .; v_call: TRBV7-2; cdr3_aa: CASSGSATGELFF
j_call: TRBJ1-2; clone_size: few; v_call: TRBV10-3; cdr3_aa: CAISEDRSYGYTF
j_call: TRBJ1-5; clone_size: .; v_call: TRBV28; cdr3_aa: CASSITGYNQPQHF
j_call: TRBJ1-5; clone_size: .; v_call: TRBV28; cdr3_aa: CASRNAGIINQPQHF
j_call: TRBJ2-7; clone_size: .; v_call: TRBV10-3; cdr3_aa: CAINRGLTYEQYF
j_call: TRBJ2-5; clone_size: .; v_call: TRBV6-6; cdr3_aa: CASGGAETQYF
j_call: TRBJ2-1; clone_size: .; v_call: TRBV6-5; cdr3_aa: CASSSSGPYNEQFF
j_call: TRBJ1-5; clone_size: .; v_call: TRBV29-1; cdr3_aa: CSVTGTGTQHF
j_call: TRBJ2-1; clone_size: .; v_call: TRBV5-1; cdr3_aa: CASTIGDRSYNEQFF
j_call: TRBJ1-1; clone_size: .; v_call: TRBV6-1; cdr3_aa: CASSRFLNTEAFF
j_call: TRBJ1-2; clone_size: .; v_call: TRBV9; cdr3_aa: CASSVDYGLGYTF
j_call: TRBJ1-4; clone_size: .; v_call: TRBV10-2; cdr3_aa: CASSSTGRNEKLFF
j_call: TRBJ2-7; clone_size: .; v_call: TRBV6-6; cdr3_aa: CASSYARLAEAYEQYF
j_call: TRBJ2-3; clone_size: .; v_call: TRBV5-1; cdr3_aa: CASSFIAGGTDTQYF
j_call: TRBJ2-7; clone_size: .; v_call: TRBV9; cdr3_aa: CASSVGAGGAYEQYF
j_call: TRBJ2-7; clone_size: .; v_call: TRBV5-5; cdr3_aa: CASSLLRRGPYEQYF
j_call: TRBJ2-7; clone_size: .; v_call: TRBV10-3; cdr3_aa: CAISEPLAGESLDEQYF
j_call: TRBJ2-2; clone_size: .; v_call: TRBV10-3; cdr3_aa: CAISESDFTGELFF
j_call: TRBJ1-1; clone_size: .; v_call: TRBV6-1; cdr3_aa: CATKPRNTEAFF
j_call: TRBJ2-7; clone_size: .; v_call: TRBV27; cdr3_aa: CASSPRLGQGLWKWEQYF
j_call: TRBJ1-1; clone_size: .; v_call: TRBV5-1; cdr3_aa: CASSLDRGGTEAFF